This T cell receptor beta chain was captured by sequencing in a study of cytomegalovirus exposure and HLA in healthy donors. Findings and limits, study-wide: Across donors, sequencing depth was assumed by presence/absence analyses to be roughly uniform.

To note about this clone: The antigen is not known.

With 60 Vbeta and 13 Jbeta primers, the PCR was carried out. Clones were sequenced by immunoSEQ multiplex PCR, and TCRdb holds only the in-frame ones, with some missing. This sample has under 200,000 clones, with around 83% found just once. Unmatched junction bases numbered 5, after V lost 3 bases and J lost 4 bases. Germline V lookup: CDR1 SGDLS, CDR2 YYNGEE. The length of the CDR3 is 15 residues. The chain couples TRBV9 to TRBJ2-1; 9 nucleotides line up with TRBD1. The TCR sequence derives from a man in his forties in good health and CMV-seropositive. The sample comprised PBMCs. In DNA form, the CDR3 reads TGTGCCAGCAGCGCGGGACAGGGAGTTTACAATGAGCAGTTCTTC. Protein: CASSAGQGVYNEQFF. Looking up the rest from reference TRBV9 and TRBJ2-1 gives the full variable domain: DSGVTQTPKHLITATGQRVTLRCSPRSGDLSVYWYQQSLDQGLQFLIQYYNGEERAKGNILERFSAQQFPDLHSELNLSSLELGDSALYFCASSAGQGVYNEQFFGPGTRLTVL.